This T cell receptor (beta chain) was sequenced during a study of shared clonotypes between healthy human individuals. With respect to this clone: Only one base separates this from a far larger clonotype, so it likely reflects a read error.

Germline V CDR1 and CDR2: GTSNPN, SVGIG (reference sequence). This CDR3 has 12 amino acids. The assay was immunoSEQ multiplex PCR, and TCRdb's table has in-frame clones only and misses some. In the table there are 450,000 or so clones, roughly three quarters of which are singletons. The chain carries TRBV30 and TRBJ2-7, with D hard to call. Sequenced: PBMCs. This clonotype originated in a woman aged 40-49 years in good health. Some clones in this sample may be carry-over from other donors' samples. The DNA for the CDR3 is TGTGCCTGGGGTCGACACCTCTACGAGCGGTACTTC. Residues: CAWGRHLYERYF.